The rows below give T cell receptor beta chains drawn from one sample of a study of cytomegalovirus exposure and HLA in healthy donors. The repertoire was sequenced with immunoSEQ multiplex PCR; TCRdb's copy has only in-frame clones and lacks some. The sample has around 130,000 clones, roughly 77% seen once. The sequenced sample consisted of PBMCs. The receptors derive from a man younger than 40 in good health and CMV-seronegative. CDR3s include the opening cysteine and the closing phenylalanine or tryptophan. A D gene is named only where the DNA matches it firmly. A row's size may be missing; if present it is once, few, many or a size class.

V	length	size	D	J	CDR3	DNA
TRBV9	14	-	-	TRBJ1-4	CASSQGLSNEKLFF	TGTGCCAGCAGCCAGGGGCTCTCTAATGAAAAACTGTTTTTT
TRBV19	14	-	-	TRBJ1-2	CASSLRGKEGGYTF	TGTGCCAGTAGCCTAAGAGGCAAAGAAGGTGGCTACACCTTC
TRBV29-1	11	-	TRBD1	TRBJ1-2	CSVGTADGYSF	TGCAGCGTCGGGACAGCGGATGGCTACTCCTTC
TRBV5-1	14	once	-	TRBJ2-5	CASSLAGLEETQYF	TGCGCCAGCAGCTTGGCGGGACTGGAGGAGACCCAGTACTTC
TRBV6-5	14	-	-	TRBJ2-7	CASSTRTASYEQYF	TGTGCCAGCAGTACAAGGACAGCATCCTACGAGCAGTACTTC
TRBV28	17	-	-	TRBJ1-2	CASCSRRQGRGCYGYTF	TGTGCCAGCTGTAGTAGGAGGCAGGGGAGGGGTTGCTATGGCTACACCTTC
TRBV4-1	15	few	TRBD1	TRBJ2-5	CASSQDTGGVKTQYF	TGCGCCAGCAGCCAAGATACAGGGGGAGTAAAGACCCAGTACTTC
TRBV15	16	-	-	TRBJ2-3	CATSRNLGRGTDTQYF	TGTGCCACCAGCAGGAATTTGGGTCGCGGGACAGATACGCAGTATTTT
TRBV19	14	few	-	TRBJ2-7	CASSVGTPPYEQYF	TGTGCCAGTAGTGTGGGGACTCCCCCCTACGAGCAGTACTTC
TRBV4-1	15	few	TRBD2	TRBJ2-7	CASSQDWASGRRWYF	TGCGCCAGCAGCCAAGATTGGGCTAGCGGGAGGAGGTGGTACTTC
TRBV5-1	14	few	-	TRBJ1-1	CASSLRGIPDEAFF	TGCGCCAGCAGCTTACGGGGGATCCCAGATGAAGCTTTCTTT
TRBV4-3	13	-	-	TRBJ1-1	CASSQDSDTEAFF	TGCGCCAGCAGCCAAGATTCGGACACTGAAGCTTTCTTT
TRBV7-2	13	once	-	TRBJ1-2	CASSPREGNGYTF	TGTGCCAGCAGCCCTCGAGAGGGAAATGGCTACACCTTC
TRBV2	13	-	-	TRBJ1-1	CASIPLIGGLAFF	TGTGCCAGCATTCCCCTGATCGGGGGGCTGGCTTTCTTT
TRBV28	15	once	TRBD1	TRBJ1-5	CASSPRDRHRRPQHF	TGTGCCAGCAGCCCCCGGGACAGGCATAGAAGGCCCCAGCATTTT
TRBV9	15	-	TRBD1	TRBJ2-2	CASSARQGPTGELFF	TGTGCCAGCAGCGCACGACAGGGACCCACCGGGGAGCTGTTTTTT
TRBV25-1	16	-	TRBD1	TRBJ1-4	CASSDTQGQGRGKLFF	TGTGCCAGCAGTGACACACAGGGACAGGGGAGGGGGAAACTGTTTTTT
TRBV7-9	15	-	-	TRBJ1-3	CASSPYGTTGNTIYF	TGTGCCAGCAGCCCCTATGGGACAACTGGAAACACCATATATTTT
TRBV18	15	-	TRBD1	TRBJ1-6	CASSPEGQGYSPLHF	TGTGCCAGCTCACCCGAAGGACAGGGCTATTCACCCCTCCACTTT
TRBV28	14	-	-	TRBJ1-1	CASSSGGGRTEAFF	TGTGCCAGCAGTTCTGGGGGAGGACGGACTGAAGCTTTCTTT
TRBV4-2	18	-	TRBD2	TRBJ2-5	CASSQDARETSGIKKQYF	TGTGCCAGCAGCCAAGATGCTAGGGAGACTAGCGGGATAAAAAAGCAGTACTTC
TRBV5-3	10	few	-	TRBJ1-1	CASTRGVTFF	TGTGCCAGCACCAGGGGAGTGACTTTCTTT
TRBV30	14	-	TRBD1	TRBJ2-2	CAWSRAGGTGELFF	TGTGCCTGGAGCCGTGCAGGGGGCACCGGGGAGCTGTTTTTT
TRBV30	15	-	TRBD2	TRBJ2-5	CAWSHGLAWFETQYF	TGTGCCTGGAGCCATGGACTAGCTTGGTTTGAGACCCAGTACTTC
TRBV7-9	15	-	TRBD1	TRBJ2-1	CASSVGQGARDEQFF	TGTGCCAGCAGCGTGGGACAGGGGGCGAGGGATGAGCAGTTCTTC
TRBV28	15	-	TRBD1	TRBJ2-1	CATTWTTGGLWEQFF	TGTGCCACTACCTGGACGACAGGGGGCTTGTGGGAGCAGTTCTTC
TRBV6-4	15	-	-	TRBJ2-1	CASSVGGGSYNEQFF	TGTGCCAGCAGTGTGGGCGGAGGCTCCTACAATGAGCAGTTCTTC
TRBV7-8	15	-	TRBD2	TRBJ2-1	CASSSTSGLYNEQFF	TGTGCCAGCAGCTCGACTAGCGGGCTTTACAATGAGCAGTTCTTC
TRBV5-1	15	-	TRBD2	TRBJ2-7	CASSSVTSGSSEQYF	TGCGCCAGCAGCTCGGTTACTAGCGGGAGCTCCGAGCAGTACTTC
TRBV2	15	once	TRBD1	TRBJ2-5	CASRIDRGFQETQYF	TGTGCCAGCAGGATAGACAGGGGATTCCAAGAGACCCAGTACTTC
TRBV27	15	-	TRBD1	TRBJ1-5	CASRAGAGGWQPQHF	TGTGCCAGCCGCGCCGGGGCAGGGGGTTGGCAGCCCCAGCATTTT
TRBV29-1	15	once	-	TRBJ2-7	CSVEEFTGKAYEQYF	TGCAGCGTTGAAGAATTCACAGGGAAGGCCTACGAGCAGTACTTC
TRBV4-3	15	few	-	TRBJ1-1	CASSQDERGSTEAFF	TGCGCCAGCAGCCAAGATGAGCGGGGGAGCACTGAAGCTTTCTTT
TRBV25-1	14	-	TRBD1	TRBJ2-7	CASSPPGQTYEQYF	TGTGCCAGCAGTCCGCCGGGACAGACCTACGAGCAGTACTTC
TRBV27	14	-	TRBD1	TRBJ2-7	CASWDRGFSYEQYF	TGTGCCAGCTGGGACAGGGGTTTTTCCTACGAGCAGTACTTC
TRBV5-1	14	once	TRBD1	TRBJ1-2	CASSLTGGAEGYTF	TGCGCCAGCAGCTTGACAGGGGGCGCGGAAGGCTACACCTTC
TRBV15	14	-	-	TRBJ1-2	CATSPRPGISGYTF	TGTGCCACCAGCCCCCGTCCGGGGATCTCTGGCTACACCTTC
TRBV5-4	14	-	-	TRBJ1-1	CASSLEGVGTEAFF	TGTGCCAGCAGCCTAGAAGGCGTTGGCACTGAAGCTTTCTTT
TRBV5-1	15	-	-	TRBJ2-3	CASSLNRGASDTQYF	TGCGCCAGCAGCTTGAATCGGGGAGCTAGTGATACGCAGTATTTT
TRBV19	16	-	-	TRBJ2-2	CASSIAATRPTGELFF	TGTGCCAGTAGCATCGCCGCGACTCGTCCCACCGGGGAGCTGTTTTTT
TRBV5-6	13	-	-	TRBJ2-7	CASSFIRVDEQYF	TGTGCCAGCAGCTTCATCAGGGTGGACGAGCAGTACTTC
TRBV6-7	13	-	-	TRBJ1-6	CAKQSRCNSPLHF	TGTGCCAAGCAATCGCGATGTAATTCACCCCTCCACTTT
TRBV4-3	16	-	TRBD1	TRBJ2-5	CASSLETGGNGETQYF	TGCGCCAGCAGCCTAGAGACAGGGGGAAACGGTGAGACCCAGTACTTC
TRBV5-1	16	-	TRBD2	TRBJ2-1	CASSSSSGSSYNEQFF	TGCGCCAGCAGCTCCTCGAGCGGGAGCTCCTACAATGAGCAGTTCTTC
TRBV28	14	-	-	TRBJ2-1	CASSFSGVRNEQFF	TGTGCCAGCAGTTTCTCGGGAGTAAGGAATGAGCAGTTCTTC
TRBV6-1	12	-	TRBD1	TRBJ2-3	CASSAGGLDRNF	TGTGCCAGCAGTGCAGGGGGTTTGGACAGGAATTTT
TRBV6-5	13	-	-	TRBJ2-7	CAISRGPSYEQYF	TGTGCCATCTCGCGGGGGCCCTCCTACGAGCAGTACTTC
TRBV28	11	few	-	TRBJ2-7	CASMGTLQQYF	TGTGCCAGCATGGGCACCCTTCAGCAGTACTTC
TRBV28	13	-	-	TRBJ1-1	CASSFGSGTEAFF	TGTGCCAGCAGTTTTGGCAGCGGAACTGAAGCTTTCTTT
TRBV5-4	12	-	-	TRBJ1-1	CASSFLDSEAFF	TGTGCCAGCAGCTTCCTGGACAGTGAAGCTTTCTTT
TRBV5-8	14	-	-	TRBJ1-5	CASRRGISNQPQHF	TGTGCCAGCAGGAGGGGGATTAGCAATCAGCCCCAGCATTTT
TRBV28	12	-	TRBD2	TRBJ2-7	CASSFQGGGQYF	TGTGCCAGCAGTTTTCAGGGCGGGGGGCAGTACTTC
TRBV4-1	15	-	-	TRBJ2-3	CASSQREFSTDTQYF	TGCGCCAGCAGCCAACGGGAGTTCAGCACAGATACGCAGTATTTT
TRBV5-1	15	-	TRBD2	TRBJ2-1	CASSLEGGPDNEQFF	TGCGCCAGCAGCTTGGAGGGAGGGCCCGACAATGAGCAGTTCTTC
TRBV25-1	13	-	-	TRBJ1-3	CASSDRIGNTIYF	TGTGCCAGCAGTGACAGGATTGGAAACACCATATATTTT
TRBV19	13	-	TRBD1	TRBJ1-2	CASKTGGHYGYTF	TGTGCCAGTAAAACAGGGGGGCACTATGGCTACACCTTC
TRBV6-5	15	once	TRBD2	TRBJ2-1	CASSYSTSGGWVQFF	TGTGCCAGCAGTTACTCGACTAGCGGGGGTTGGGTGCAGTTCTTC
TRBV4-1	14	few	-	TRBJ1-4	CASSQGPIGEKLFF	TGCGCCAGCAGCCAAGGGCCCATCGGGGAAAAACTGTTTTTT
TRBV25-1	15	-	-	TRBJ1-5	CASSDGGSSNQPQHF	TGTGCCAGCAGTGATGGAGGTTCTAGCAATCAGCCCCAGCATTTT